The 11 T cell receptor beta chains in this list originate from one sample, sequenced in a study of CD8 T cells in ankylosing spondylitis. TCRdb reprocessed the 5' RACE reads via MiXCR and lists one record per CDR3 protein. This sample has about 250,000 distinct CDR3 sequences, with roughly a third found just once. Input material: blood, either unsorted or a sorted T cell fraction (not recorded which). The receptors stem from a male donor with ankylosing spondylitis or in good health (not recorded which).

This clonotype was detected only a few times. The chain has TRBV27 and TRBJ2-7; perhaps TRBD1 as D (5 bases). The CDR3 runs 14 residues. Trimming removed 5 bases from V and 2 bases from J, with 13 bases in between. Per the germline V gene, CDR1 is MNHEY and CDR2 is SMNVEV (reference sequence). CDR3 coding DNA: TGTGCCAGCAGTCACCCGGACAACCCCTACGAGCAGTACTTC. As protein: CASSHPDNPYEQYF.

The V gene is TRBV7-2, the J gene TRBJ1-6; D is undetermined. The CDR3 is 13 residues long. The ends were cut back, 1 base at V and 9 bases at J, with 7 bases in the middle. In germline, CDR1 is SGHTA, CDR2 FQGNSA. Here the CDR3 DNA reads TGTGCCAGCAGCTTAGGGGCTGCTTCACCCCTCCACTTT. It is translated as CASSLGAASPLHF.

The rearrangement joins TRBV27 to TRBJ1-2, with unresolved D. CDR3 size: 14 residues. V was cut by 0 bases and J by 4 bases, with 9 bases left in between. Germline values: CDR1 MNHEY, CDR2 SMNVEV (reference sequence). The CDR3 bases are TGTGCCAGCAGTTTATCCCCGGGAAGCTATGGCTACACCTTC. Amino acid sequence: CASSLSPGSYGYTF.

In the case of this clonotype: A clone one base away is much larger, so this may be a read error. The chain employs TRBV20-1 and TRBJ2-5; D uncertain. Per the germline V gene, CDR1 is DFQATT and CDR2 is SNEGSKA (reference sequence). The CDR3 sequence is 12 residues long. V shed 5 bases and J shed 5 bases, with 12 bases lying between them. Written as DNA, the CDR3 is TGCAGTGCTCGGCCTAGAGAGGAGACCCAGTACTTC. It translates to CSARPREETQYF.

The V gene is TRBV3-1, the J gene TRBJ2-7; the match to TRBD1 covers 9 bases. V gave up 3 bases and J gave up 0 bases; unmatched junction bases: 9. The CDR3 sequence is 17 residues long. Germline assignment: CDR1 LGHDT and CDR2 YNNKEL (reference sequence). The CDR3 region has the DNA TGTGCCAGCAGCCAGATCCGGGACAGGGCAACCTCCTACGAGCAGTACTTC. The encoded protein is CASSQIRDRATSYEQYF.

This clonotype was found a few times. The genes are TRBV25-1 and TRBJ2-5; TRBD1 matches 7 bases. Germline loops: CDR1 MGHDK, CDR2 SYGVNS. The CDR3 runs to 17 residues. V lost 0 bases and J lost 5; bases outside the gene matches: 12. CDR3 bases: TGTGCCAGCAGTGAATACTCCCTAGGGGGCGCGAGGGAGACCCAGTACTTC. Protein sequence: CASSEYSLGGARETQYF. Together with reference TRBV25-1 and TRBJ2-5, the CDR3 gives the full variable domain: EADIYQTPRYLVIGTGKKITLECSQTMGHDKMYWYQQDPGMELHLIHYSYGVNSTEKGDLSSESTVSRIRTEHFPLTLESARPSHTSQYLCASSEYSLGGARETQYFGPGTRLLVL.

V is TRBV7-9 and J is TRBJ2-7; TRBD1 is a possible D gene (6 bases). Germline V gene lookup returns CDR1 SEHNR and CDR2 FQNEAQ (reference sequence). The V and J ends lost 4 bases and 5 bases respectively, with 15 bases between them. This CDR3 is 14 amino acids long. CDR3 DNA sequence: TGTGCCAGCAGCTCCCACGACAGGCGCCACGAGCAGTACTTC. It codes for CASSSHDRRHEQYF.

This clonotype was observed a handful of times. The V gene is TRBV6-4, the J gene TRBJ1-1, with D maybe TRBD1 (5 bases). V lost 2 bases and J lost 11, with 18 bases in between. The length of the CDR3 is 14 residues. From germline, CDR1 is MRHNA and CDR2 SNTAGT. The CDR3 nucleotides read TGTGCCAGCAGTGACGGTCGGGGGATGGGCCCGGCTTTCTTT. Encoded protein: CASSDGRGMGPAFF.

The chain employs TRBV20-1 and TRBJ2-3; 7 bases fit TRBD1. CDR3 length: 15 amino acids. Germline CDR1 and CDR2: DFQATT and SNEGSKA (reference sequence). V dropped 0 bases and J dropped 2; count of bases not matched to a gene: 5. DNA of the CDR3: TGCAGTGCTAGAGATCGCAGGGGGAACACAGATACGCAGTATTTT. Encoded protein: CSARDRRGNTDTQYF.

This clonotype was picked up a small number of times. The CDR3 sequence is CSATLPGQGWSNEQFF. The CDR3 region has the DNA TGCAGTGCCACCCTACCGGGACAGGGGTGGAGCAATGAGCAGTTCTTC. This chain links TRBV20-1 with TRBJ2-1; 10 bases fit TRBD1. Germline CDR1 reads DFQATT; CDR2 reads SNEGSKA (reference sequence). The CDR3 has 16 amino acids. The ends lost 6 bases at V and 6 bases at J; junction bases unmatched: 14.

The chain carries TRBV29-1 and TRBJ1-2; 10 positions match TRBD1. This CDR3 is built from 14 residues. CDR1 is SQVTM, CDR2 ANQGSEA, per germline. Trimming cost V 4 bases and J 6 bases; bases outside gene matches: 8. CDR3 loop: CSVGRQGARNGYTF. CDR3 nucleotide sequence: TGCAGCGTTGGCCGACAGGGGGCGAGGAATGGCTACACCTTC.